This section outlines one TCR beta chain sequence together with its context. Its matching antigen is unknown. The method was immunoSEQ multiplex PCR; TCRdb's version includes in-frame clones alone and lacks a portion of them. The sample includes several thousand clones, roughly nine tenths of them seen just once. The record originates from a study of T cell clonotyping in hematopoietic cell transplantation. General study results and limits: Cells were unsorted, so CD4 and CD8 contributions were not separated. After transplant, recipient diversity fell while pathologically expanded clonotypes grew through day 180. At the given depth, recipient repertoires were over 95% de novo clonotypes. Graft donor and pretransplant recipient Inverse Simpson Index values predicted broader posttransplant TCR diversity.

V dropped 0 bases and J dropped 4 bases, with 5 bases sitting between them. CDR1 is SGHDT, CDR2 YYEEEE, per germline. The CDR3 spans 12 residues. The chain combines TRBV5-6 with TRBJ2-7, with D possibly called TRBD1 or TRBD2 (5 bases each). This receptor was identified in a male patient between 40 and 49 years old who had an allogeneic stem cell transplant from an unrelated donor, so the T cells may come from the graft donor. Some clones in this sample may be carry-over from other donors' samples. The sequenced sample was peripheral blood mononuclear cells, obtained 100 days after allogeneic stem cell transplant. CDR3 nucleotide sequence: TGTGCCAGCAGCTTGGGGGGGTACGAGCAGTACTTC. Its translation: CASSLGGYEQYF.